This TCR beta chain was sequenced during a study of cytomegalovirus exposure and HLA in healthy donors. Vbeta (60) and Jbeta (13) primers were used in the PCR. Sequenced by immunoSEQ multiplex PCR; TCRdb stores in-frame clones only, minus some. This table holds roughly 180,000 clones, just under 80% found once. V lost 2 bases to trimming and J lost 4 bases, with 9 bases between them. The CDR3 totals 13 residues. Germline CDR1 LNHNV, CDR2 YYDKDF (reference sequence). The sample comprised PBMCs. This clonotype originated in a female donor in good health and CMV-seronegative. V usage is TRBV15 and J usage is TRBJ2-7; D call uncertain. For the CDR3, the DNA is TGTGCCACCAGCAGACCCCCAAATTACGAGCAGTACTTC. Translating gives CATSRPPNYEQYF.